The source of this T cell receptor beta chain is a study of T cell responses to AZD1222 COVID-19 vaccine. Germline V gene sequence: CDR1 SGHDT, CDR2 YYEEEE. Trimming took 2 bases from V and 0 from J; bases not matched to a gene: 6. The CDR3 has 16 amino acids. Sequencing was performed with immunoSEQ multiplex PCR; in TCRdb, only in-frame clones are kept and a portion is missing. The data contain roughly 97,000 clones, about 87% of them seen just once; the ten biggest clones take up around 9%. The receptor was derived from an adult in good health. Source: peripheral blood, taken on day 0 of AZD1222 vaccination. This sequence joins TRBV5-6 and TRBJ2-3, with 7 positions matching TRBD2. CDR3 sequence (DNA): TGTGCCAGCAGCTTTCAAGCGGGACCTAGCACAGATACGCAGTATTTT. It encodes CASSFQAGPSTDTQYF. The complete variable domain, with remaining parts taken from reference TRBV5-6 and TRBJ2-3, reads DAGVTQSPTHLIKTRGQQVTLRCSPKSGHDTVSWYQQALGQGPQFIFQYYEEEERQRGNFPDRFSGHQFPNYSSELNVNALLLGDSALYLCASSFQAGPSTDTQYFGPGTRLTVL.